This TCR beta chain was identified in a study of shared clonotypes between healthy human individuals. Findings of the study overall: Lower generation probabilities were found for non-shared clonotypes than for those shared by all four donors.

This clone was observed a single time. The antigen remains undetermined. Germline V gene data show CDR1 as KGHSH and CDR2 as LQKENI. There are 13 residues in the CDR3. The V end was cut by 5 bases, the J end by 0 bases, with 6 bases between. Source study methods: Without quality scores, immunoSEQ junctional reads could not be filtered like full-length reads. The protocol was immunoSEQ multiplex PCR, while the TCRdb copy is restricted to in-frame clones and leaves out a portion. V and J calls and clone size come straight from that table; D and trimming were deduced from the DNA. This table has just over 2,000,000 clones, roughly 94% appearing once.

The V gene is TRBV18, the J gene TRBJ2-3; D remains ambiguous. Sequences were obtained from naive CD4+ T cells sorted from blood. Noted subset: CD45RA+ positively selected. The source of this sequence is a man younger than 35 in good health. The CDR3 DNA follows: TGTGCCAGCTCATATTCTAGCACAGATACGCAGTATTTT. Amino acid sequence: CASSYSSTDTQYF.